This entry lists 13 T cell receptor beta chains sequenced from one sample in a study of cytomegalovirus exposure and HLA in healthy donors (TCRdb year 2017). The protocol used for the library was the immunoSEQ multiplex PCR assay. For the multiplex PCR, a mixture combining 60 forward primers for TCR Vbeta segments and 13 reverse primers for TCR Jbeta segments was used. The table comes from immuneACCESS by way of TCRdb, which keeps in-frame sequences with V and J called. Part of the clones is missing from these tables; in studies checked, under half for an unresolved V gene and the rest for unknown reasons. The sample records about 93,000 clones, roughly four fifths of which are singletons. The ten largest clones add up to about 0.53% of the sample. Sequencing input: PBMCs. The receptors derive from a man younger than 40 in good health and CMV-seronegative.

DNA for the CDR3: TGTGCCAGCAGTCGATGGACTAGCGGGAGGGAAGAGACCCAGTACTTC. This codes for CASSRWTSGREETQYF. V and J are TRBV14 and TRBJ2-5, with 15 positions matching TRBD2. CDR3 length: 16 residues. Germline CDR1 is SGHDN and CDR2 is FVKESK. J gave up 3 bases and V 6 bases, and 5 bases lay outside the gene matches.

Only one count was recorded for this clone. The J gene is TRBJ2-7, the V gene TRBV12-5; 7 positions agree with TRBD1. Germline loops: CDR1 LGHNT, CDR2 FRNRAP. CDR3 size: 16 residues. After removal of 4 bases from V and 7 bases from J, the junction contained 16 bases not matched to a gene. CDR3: CASGWRQGVRLWEQYV. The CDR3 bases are TGTGCTAGTGGTTGGAGGCAGGGGGTTCGTCTGTGGGAGCAGTACGTC.

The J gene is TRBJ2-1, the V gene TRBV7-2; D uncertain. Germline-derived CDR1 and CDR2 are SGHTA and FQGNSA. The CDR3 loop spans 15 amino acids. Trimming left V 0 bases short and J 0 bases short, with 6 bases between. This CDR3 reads CASSLAESSYNEQFF. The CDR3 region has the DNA TGTGCCAGCAGCTTAGCTGAGAGCTCCTACAATGAGCAGTTCTTC.

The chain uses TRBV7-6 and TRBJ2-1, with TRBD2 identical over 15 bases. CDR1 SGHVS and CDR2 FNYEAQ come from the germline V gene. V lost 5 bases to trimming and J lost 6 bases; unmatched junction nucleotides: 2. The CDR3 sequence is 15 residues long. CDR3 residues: CASSGLAGGSNEQFF. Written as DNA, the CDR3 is TGTGCCAGCAGCGGACTAGCGGGGGGGAGCAATGAGCAGTTCTTC.

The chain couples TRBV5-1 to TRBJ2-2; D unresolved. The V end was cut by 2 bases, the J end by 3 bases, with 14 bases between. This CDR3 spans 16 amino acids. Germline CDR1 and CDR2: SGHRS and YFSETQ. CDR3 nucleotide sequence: TGCGCCAGCAGCTTTCCCACCCGTTCGGACACCGGGGAGCTGTTTTTT. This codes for CASSFPTRSDTGELFF.

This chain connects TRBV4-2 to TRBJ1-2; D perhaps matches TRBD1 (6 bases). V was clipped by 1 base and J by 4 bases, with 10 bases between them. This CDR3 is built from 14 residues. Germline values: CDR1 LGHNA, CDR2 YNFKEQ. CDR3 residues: CASSQAGQFYGYTF. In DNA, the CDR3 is TGTGCCAGCAGCCAAGCTGGACAGTTCTATGGCTACACCTTC.

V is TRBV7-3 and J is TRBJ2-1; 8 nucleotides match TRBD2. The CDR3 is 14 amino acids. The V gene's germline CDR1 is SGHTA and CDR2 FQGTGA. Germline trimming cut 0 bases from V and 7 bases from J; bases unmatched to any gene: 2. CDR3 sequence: CASSLTRLANEQFF. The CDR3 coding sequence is TGTGCCAGCAGCTTAACGCGACTAGCGAATGAGCAGTTCTTC.

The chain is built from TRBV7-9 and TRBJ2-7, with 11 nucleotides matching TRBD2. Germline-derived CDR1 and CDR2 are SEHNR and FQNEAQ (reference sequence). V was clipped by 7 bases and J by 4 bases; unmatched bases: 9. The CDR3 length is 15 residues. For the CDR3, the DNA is TGTGCCAGCACACATACTAGCGGGGGACCTTACGAGCAGTACTTC. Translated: CASTHTSGGPYEQYF. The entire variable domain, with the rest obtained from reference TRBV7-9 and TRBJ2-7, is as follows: DTGVSQNPRHKITKRGQNVTFRCDPISEHNRLYWYRQTLGQGPEFLTYFQNEAQLEKSRLLSDRFSAERPKGSFSTLEIQRTEQGDSAMYLCASTHTSGGPYEQYFGPGTRLTVT.

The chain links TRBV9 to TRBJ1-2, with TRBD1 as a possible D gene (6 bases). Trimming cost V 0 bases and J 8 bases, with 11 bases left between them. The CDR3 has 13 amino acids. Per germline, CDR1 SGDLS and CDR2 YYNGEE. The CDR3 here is CASSVGGQRGYTF. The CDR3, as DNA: TGTGCCAGCAGCGTAGGGGGGCAGCGGGGCTACACCTTC. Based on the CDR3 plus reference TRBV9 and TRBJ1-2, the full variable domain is DSGVTQTPKHLITATGQRVTLRCSPRSGDLSVYWYQQSLDQGLQFLIQYYNGEERAKGNILERFSAQQFPDLHSELNLSSLELGDSALYFCASSVGGQRGYTFGSGTRLTVV.

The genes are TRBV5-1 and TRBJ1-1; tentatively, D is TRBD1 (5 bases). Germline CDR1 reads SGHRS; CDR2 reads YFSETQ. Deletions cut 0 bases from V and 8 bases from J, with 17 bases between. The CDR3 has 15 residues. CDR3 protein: CASSLDGLGEGEAFF. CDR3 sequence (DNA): TGCGCCAGCAGCTTGGACGGATTAGGGGAGGGGGAAGCTTTCTTT.

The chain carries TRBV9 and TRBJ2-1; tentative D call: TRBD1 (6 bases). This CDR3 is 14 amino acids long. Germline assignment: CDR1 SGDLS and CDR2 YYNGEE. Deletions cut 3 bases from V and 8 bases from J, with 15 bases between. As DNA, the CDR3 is TGTGCCAGCAGCGCGTTACAGGGTAACGATGAGCAGTTCTTC. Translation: CASSALQGNDEQFF.

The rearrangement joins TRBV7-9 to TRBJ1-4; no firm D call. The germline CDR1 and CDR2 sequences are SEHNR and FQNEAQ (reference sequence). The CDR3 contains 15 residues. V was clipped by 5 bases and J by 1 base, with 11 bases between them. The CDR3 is CASSGNGVTNEKLFF. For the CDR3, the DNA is TGTGCCAGCAGCGGGAACGGGGTAACTAATGAAAAACTGTTTTTT. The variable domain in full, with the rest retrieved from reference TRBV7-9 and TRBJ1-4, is DTGVSQNPRHKITKRGQNVTFRCDPISEHNRLYWYRQTLGQGPEFLTYFQNEAQLEKSRLLSDRFSAERPKGSFSTLEIQRTEQGDSAMYLCASSGNGVTNEKLFFGSGTQLSVL.

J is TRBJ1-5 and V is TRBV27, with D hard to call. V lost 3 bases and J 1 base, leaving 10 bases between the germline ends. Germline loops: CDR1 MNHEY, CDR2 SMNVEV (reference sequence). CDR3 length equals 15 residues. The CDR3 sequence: CASSLAGLSNQPQHF. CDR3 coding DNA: TGTGCCAGCAGTTTGGCGGGTTTAAGCAATCAGCCCCAGCATTTT.